The 19 T cell receptor beta chains listed next were all sequenced from one sample in a study of blood T cell repertoires in COVID-19. Some clones are missing from TCRdb's copy, which holds only in-frame ones; the method was immunoSEQ multiplex PCR. The sample lists about 89,000 clones; 70% to 90% were seen once. Sequenced sample: peripheral blood. The receptor set was obtained from an elderly man with active or convalescent COVID-19.

Written as DNA, the CDR3 is TGTGCCAGCAGCCTCCGGGGGGGCGGGGAAAAACTGTTTTTT. It yields the protein CASSLRGGGEKLFF. This chain links TRBV5-6 with TRBJ1-4; TRBD1 might be the D (6 bases). The CDR3 spans 14 residues. The V end lost 4 bases, the J end lost 8 bases, and 15 bases lay between the germline ends. CDR1 SGHDT and CDR2 YYEEEE come from the germline V gene.

This clone was recorded only once. The V call is TRBV6-5, the J call TRBJ1-1; D may be TRBD1 (6 bases). CDR1 and CDR2 from the germline V gene are MNHEY and SVGAGI. This CDR3 has 15 amino acids. Trimming left V 0 bases short and J 3 bases short, with 11 bases between. The CDR3 bases are TGTGCCAGCAGTTACTCGAACAGGGCGGACACTGAAGCTTTCTTT. Translated: CASSYSNRADTEAFF.

J is TRBJ1-3 and V is TRBV7-2, with 9 bases that match TRBD1. The CDR3 is made up of 18 amino acids. Germline V CDR1 and CDR2: SGHTA, FQGNSA. V gave up 1 base and J gave up 4 bases; unmatched junction bases: 11. CDR3 protein: CASSLVPRTGVSGNTIYF. The CDR3, as DNA: TGTGCCAGCAGCTTAGTCCCGCGGACAGGGGTATCGGGAAACACCATATATTTT.

V usage is TRBV30 and J usage is TRBJ1-4; D may be TRBD1 (5 bases). CDR3 size: 16 residues. V lost 0 bases and J 12 bases, leaving 23 bases between the germline ends. Germline-derived CDR1 and CDR2 are GTSNPN and SVGIG (reference sequence). CDR3 nucleotide sequence: TGTGCCTGGAGTGTAGGGTCCACAGGCTGGAGTACTGAACTGTTTTTT. Protein product: CAWSVGSTGWSTELFF. Filled out from reference TRBV30 and TRBJ1-4, the complete variable domain reads SQTIHQWPATLVQPVGSPLSLECTVEGTSNPNLYWYRQAAGRGLQLLFYSVGIGQISSEVPQNLSASRPQDRQFILSSKKLLLSDSGFYLCAWSVGSTGWSTELFFGSGTQLSVL.

The genes are TRBV3-1 (or the pseudogene TRBV3-2) and TRBJ2-1; TRBD2 aligns across 7 bases. This CDR3 has 15 amino acids. V shed 1 base, J shed 4 bases, and the junction held 4 bases outside the gene matches. CDR1 and CDR2 from the germline V gene are LGHDT and YNNKEL (reference sequence). The CDR3 loop reads CASSQVTSVYNEQFF. CDR3 coding DNA: TGTGCCAGCAGCCAAGTTACTAGCGTATACAATGAGCAGTTCTTC.

The chain joins TRBV5-1 to TRBJ2-6, with D perhaps matching TRBD1 (5 bases). The CDR3 sequence is 16 residues long. Germline CDR1 is SGHRS and CDR2 is YFSETQ. V was clipped by 4 bases and J by 0 bases, with 11 bases between them. CDR3 DNA: TGCGCCAGCAGCACGACAGCCAGCTCTGGGGCCAACGTCCTGACTTTC. This sequence encodes CASSTTASSGANVLTF.

The chain links TRBV7-2 to TRBJ2-7; 9 nucleotides match TRBD2. Per germline, CDR1 SGHTA and CDR2 FQGNSA. After removal of 5 bases from V and 2 bases from J, the junction contained 4 bases not matched to a gene. The CDR3 length is 14 residues. This chain's CDR3 is CASSLTSGPYEQYF. The CDR3 DNA sequence: TGTGCCAGCAGCCTGACTAGCGGACCCTACGAGCAGTACTTC.

The chain has TRBV5-1 and TRBJ2-5; 8 bases line up with TRBD2. Germline values: CDR1 SGHRS, CDR2 YFSETQ. After removal of 4 bases from V and 4 bases from J, the junction contained 12 bases not matched to a gene. The CDR3 is 16 residues long. Written as DNA, the CDR3 is TGCGCCAGCAGCAAAGGGGTGGACGCGGGAGGAGAGACCCAGTACTTC. Protein sequence: CASSKGVDAGGETQYF. The whole variable domain, filled in from reference TRBV5-1 and TRBJ2-5, reads KAGVTQTPRYLIKTRGQQVTLSCSPISGHRSVSWYQQTPGQGLQFLFEYFSETQRNKGNFPGRFSGRQFSNSRSEMNVSTLELGDSALYLCASSKGVDAGGETQYFGPGTRLLVL.

The chain recombines TRBV5-4 with TRBJ1-2; 9 nucleotides line up with TRBD1. This CDR3 comprises 15 residues. J lost 2 bases, V lost 3 bases, and 5 bases had no gene match. Germline CDR1 is SGHNT and CDR2 is YYREEE (reference sequence). The CDR3 region is CASSSKDRGNYGYTF. CDR3 DNA: TGTGCCAGCAGCTCGAAGGACAGGGGAAACTATGGCTACACCTTC. The variable domain in full, with the rest retrieved from reference TRBV5-4 and TRBJ1-2, is ETGVTQSPTHLIKTRGQQVTLRCSSQSGHNTVSWYQQALGQGPQFIFQYYREEENGRGNFPPRFSGLQFPNYSSELNVNALELDDSALYLCASSSKDRGNYGYTFGSGTRLTVV.

The DNA for the CDR3 is TGTGCCAGCAGCTTAGGCTATAGCAACAATGAGCAGTTCTTC. It is translated as CASSLGYSNNEQFF. The chain is built from TRBV7-2 and TRBJ2-1; D not certain. The CDR3 loop spans 14 amino acids. Germline CDR1 and CDR2: SGHTA and FQGNSA. V was shortened by 1 base and J by 5 bases, with 9 bases between the two germline ends.

V and J are TRBV5-4 and TRBJ1-2, with 7 bases that match TRBD1. Germline CDR1 and CDR2: SGHNT and YYREEE (reference sequence). After removal of 4 bases from V and 9 bases from J, the junction contained 15 bases not matched to a gene. The CDR3 sequence is 15 residues long. In DNA form, the CDR3 reads TGTGCCAGCAGCCCCCCGGGACAGCGACTTCAGAGCTACACCTTC. This sequence encodes CASSPPGQRLQSYTF.

The V call is TRBV7-3, the J call TRBJ1-1; the D gene is possibly TRBD1 (5 bases). Germline V CDR1 and CDR2: SGHTA, FQGTGA. Trimming removed 0 bases at V and 2 bases at J, with 10 bases between. This CDR3 has 15 residues. The CDR3 DNA sequence: TGTGCCAGCAGCTTAACAGGGGCCCTTAACACTGAAGCTTTCTTT. This sequence encodes CASSLTGALNTEAFF.

The J gene is TRBJ2-7, the V gene TRBV11-2; maybe TRBD2 (5 bases). V was trimmed by 5 bases and J by 2 bases, leaving 16 bases between them. Germline V gives CDR1 SGHAT, CDR2 FQNNGV. This CDR3 region has 15 residues. CDR3 sequence reads: CASSPEWTATYEQYF. Here the CDR3 DNA reads TGTGCCAGCAGCCCAGAATGGACTGCTACCTACGAGCAGTACTTC. The entire variable domain, with the rest obtained from reference TRBV11-2 and TRBJ2-7, is as follows: EAGVAQSPRYKIIEKRQSVAFWCNPISGHATLYWYQQILGQGPKLLIQFQNNGVVDDSQLPKDRFSAERLKGVDSTLKIQPAKLEDSAVYLCASSPEWTATYEQYFGPGTRLTVT.

This rearrangement joins TRBV5-4 to TRBJ1-2; 9 nucleotides agree with TRBD1. Germline V gene sequence: CDR1 SGHNT, CDR2 YYREEE (reference sequence). The CDR3 extends over 14 amino acids. After removal of 5 bases from V and 3 bases from J, the junction contained 5 bases not matched to a gene. Here the CDR3 reads CASSNDRGYYGYTF. The CDR3 DNA reads as TGTGCCAGCAGTAACGACAGGGGGTACTATGGCTACACCTTC.

This clone has just a few counts. The gene calls are TRBV7-8 and TRBJ2-2, with 12 positions matching TRBD1. The V gene end was trimmed by 5 bases and the J gene end by 5 bases; junction bases not matched to a gene: 6. This CDR3 comprises 16 residues. Per the germline V gene, CDR1 is SGHVS and CDR2 is FQNEAQ. The DNA for the CDR3 is TGTGCCAGCAGCATACGGGACAGGGGGCGAACCGGGGAGCTGTTTTTT. Protein: CASSIRDRGRTGELFF.

This clone was counted ten times or more. The J gene is TRBJ2-7, the V gene TRBV19; D remains ambiguous. The CDR3 spans 12 residues. CDR1 is LNHDA and CDR2 is SQIVND in the germline V gene (reference sequence). With 3 bases removed from V and 5 bases from J, the gap between germline ends came to 8 bases. CDR3 in DNA: TGTGCCAGTAGTATTGGGCCGGACGAGCAGTACTTC. Encoded protein: CASSIGPDEQYF.

The J gene is TRBJ2-7, the V gene TRBV5-1, with 10 nucleotides matching TRBD2. V gave up 2 bases and J gave up 0 bases; unmatched junction bases: 2. The CDR3 is 15 amino acids. The germline CDR1 and CDR2 sequences are SGHRS and YFSETQ. This chain's CDR3 is CASSFGLADSYEQYF. CDR3 in DNA: TGCGCCAGCAGCTTTGGACTAGCGGACTCCTACGAGCAGTACTTC.

The CDR3, as DNA: TGTGCCAGCTCACCACTAGCGGGGGGCTACGAGCAGTACTTC. Translation: CASSPLAGGYEQYF. V gene TRBV18 combines with J gene TRBJ2-7; 10 positions agree with TRBD2. Trimming removed 1 base from V and 3 bases from J; junction bases left unmatched: 0. CDR3 length: 14 amino acids. CDR1 and CDR2 from the germline V gene are KGHSH and LQKENI.

The chain carries TRBV5-4 and TRBJ2-7; the D is unclear. This CDR3 has 15 residues. The germline V gene has CDR1 SGHNT and CDR2 YYREEE (reference sequence). The ends were cut back, 0 bases at V and 1 base at J, with 11 bases in the middle. CDR3 bases: TGTGCCAGCAGCTTGGATTCCAGTTGGTCCTACGAGCAGTACTTC. This codes for CASSLDSSWSYEQYF. The whole variable domain, remainder taken from reference TRBV5-4 and TRBJ2-7, is ETGVTQSPTHLIKTRGQQVTLRCSSQSGHNTVSWYQQALGQGPQFIFQYYREEENGRGNFPPRFSGLQFPNYSSELNVNALELDDSALYLCASSLDSSWSYEQYFGPGTRLTVT.